The clone carrying this T cell receptor (beta chain) was picked up many times. TCRdb recomputed calls from the 5' RACE reads with MiXCR, one row per CDR3 protein. The sample holds approximately 27,000 distinct CDR3 sequences, 4.5% to 7.5% seen once. The data were taken from a study of spatial heterogeneity in lung cancer. Study-level background: In cases with available follow-up PBMC samples, these were sequenced at a median of around 2 years after resection.

Trimming stripped 4 bases from V and 5 bases from J, with 15 bases between. Germline values: CDR1 DFQATT, CDR2 SNEGSKA (reference sequence). CDR3 length equals 15 residues. Regarding time point: blood at routine non-recurrence follow-up after resection. Frozen PBMC, nontumor lung or tumor provided whole RNA, which was sequenced unsorted. Specimen: PBMCs, collected at follow-up. V usage is TRBV20-1 and J usage is TRBJ1-6; D is perhaps TRBD1 (6 bases). The origin of this receptor is a male donor with early-stage non-small cell lung cancer. The CDR3 DNA reads as TGCAGTGCTACCCTCGACAGGTCGAATAATTCACCCCTCCACTTT. Translation: CSATLDRSNNSPLHF.